A selection of T cell receptor beta chains follows, all from one sample in a study of control samples from healthy donors and cancer patients. TCRdb's copy holds only in-frame clones and misses some; the assay was immunoSEQ multiplex PCR. The data show 190,000 or so clones, with 80% to 95% seen just once and more than 1.1% held by the top ten. The sequenced sample consisted of blood. The receptors were sampled from a man younger than 35 in good health. Each CDR3 is given with its conserved first and last residue. A D gene is named only where the DNA matches it firmly. For some rows the clone size is stated as once, few or many, or as a class when expanded; others skip it.

CDR3nt,CDR3aa,j_gene,abundance,v_gene,d_gene
TGTGCCAGCAGCTTCAAACCCGGACTAGCGGGGACGAAAAACGCCTACAATGAGCAGTTCTTC,CASSFKPGLAGTKNAYNEQFF,TRBJ2-1,NA,TRBV7-3,TRBD2
TGTGCCAGCAGCCATACTAGCCTTTATAACAATGAGCAGTTCTTC,CASSHTSLYNNEQFF,TRBJ2-1,NA,TRBV14,NA
TGTGCCAGCAGCGTAGAGGCAGGGTATAATTCACCCCTCCACTTT,CASSVEAGYNSPLHF,TRBJ1-6,NA,TRBV9,NA
TGTGCCAGCAGCGGTCAGGGGAGAACTGAAGCTTTCTTT,CASSGQGRTEAFF,TRBJ1-1,once,TRBV11-2,NA
TGTGCCAGCAGCTTAATCCCGACGACTGAAGCCGGGGAGCTGTTTTTT,CASSLIPTTEAGELFF,TRBJ2-2,NA,TRBV9,NA
TGTGCCAGCAGTTTAACTGGGAGCTCTGGAAACACCATATATTTT,CASSLTGSSGNTIYF,TRBJ1-3,NA,TRBV2,NA
TGTGCCACCAGTAAGGTTCTGTCGGGCGGGGAGCTGTTTTTT,CATSKVLSGGELFF,TRBJ2-2,NA,TRBV19,NA
TGTGCCAGCAGTGAGGAGACTGGCTACACCTTC,CASSEETGYTF,TRBJ1-2,NA,TRBV2,NA
TGCGCCAGCAGCTTGGATCAGGGGGCTTACGAGCAGTACTTC,CASSLDQGAYEQYF,TRBJ2-7,NA,TRBV5-1,TRBD1
TGTGCCAGCAGCTCCAGACACTCCCAAGAGACCCAGTACTTC,CASSSRHSQETQYF,TRBJ2-5,NA,TRBV5-6,NA
TGTGCCAGCAGTTACAGGGGCCCCTACGAGCAGTACTTC,CASSYRGPYEQYF,TRBJ2-7,NA,TRBV6-6,NA
TGTGCCAGCAGGCGCAGCGGGGGCCTCTACAATGAGCAGTTCTTC,CASRRSGGLYNEQFF,TRBJ2-1,NA,TRBV14,TRBD2
TGTGCCAGCAGCTTAGTTTTCTGGGCCCCAGGGTACAATGAGCAGTTCTTC,CASSLVFWAPGYNEQFF,TRBJ2-1,NA,TRBV11-2,NA
TGTGCCAGTTCTACAGGGGGCCGGGAGACCCAGTACTTC,CASSTGGRETQYF,TRBJ2-5,NA,TRBV18,TRBD1
TGCGCCAGCAGCTTGGATCCTAGCGGGGTCTATTCCTACAATGAGCAGTTCTTC,CASSLDPSGVYSYNEQFF,TRBJ2-1,NA,TRBV5-1,TRBD2
TGTGCCACCAGCGCAAGACAGGGGGCTTACGAGCAGTACTTC,CATSARQGAYEQYF,TRBJ2-7,few,TRBV15,TRBD1
TGTGCCAGCAGCTTTACCTCCGGGACAGGGTCTGGAAACACCATATATTTT,CASSFTSGTGSGNTIYF,TRBJ1-3,NA,TRBV7-6,TRBD1
TGTGCCAGCAGTTACGCCGCCCGGGACGGTAATAGCAATCAGCCCCAGCATTTT,CASSYAARDGNSNQPQHF,TRBJ1-5,NA,TRBV6-7,NA
TGTGCCAGCAGCTTAGCGAATTCGGGGGATCGGCAGTACTTC,CASSLANSGDRQYF,TRBJ2-7,NA,TRBV7-9,NA
TGCGCCAGCAGGGGGGACACCGATAATTCACCCCTCCACTTT,CASRGDTDNSPLHF,TRBJ1-6,NA,TRBV5-1,NA
TGCGCCAGCAGCTTGGACTACGAGCAGTACTTC,CASSLDYEQYF,TRBJ2-7,NA,TRBV5-1,NA
TGCGCCAGCAGCTCATTGGCGGGGGGCCACAATGAGCAGTTCTTC,CASSSLAGGHNEQFF,TRBJ2-1,NA,TRBV5-1,TRBD2
TGTGCCAGCAGCCCTAGGACGGCGGGCACCGGGGAGCTGTTTTTT,CASSPRTAGTGELFF,TRBJ2-2,NA,TRBV14,NA
TGTGCCAGCTCACCGGGGAACAATCAGCCCCAGCATTTT,CASSPGNNQPQHF,TRBJ1-5,NA,TRBV18,NA
TGCGCCAGCAGCCACGCACAGGGGAACACTGAAGCTTTCTTT,CASSHAQGNTEAFF,TRBJ1-1,NA,TRBV4-1,NA
TGTGCCTGGAGTTCCAGTGAGGGAGGCTACACCTTC,CAWSSSEGGYTF,TRBJ1-2,NA,TRBV30,NA
TGTGCCAGCAGCTTGGGAGGCAATGAGCAGTTCTTC,CASSLGGNEQFF,TRBJ2-1,NA,TRBV5-6,NA
TGTGCCAGCAGGCGGCGACAGGGCGGCTCCTACGAGCAGTACTTC,CASRRRQGGSYEQYF,TRBJ2-7,NA,TRBV6-5,TRBD1
TGTGCCAGTTCCCGAATAGTTGGCCAGGGGGCCAAGGCACCTGAAGCTTTCTTT,CASSRIVGQGAKAPEAFF,TRBJ1-1,NA,TRBV18,TRBD1
TGCGCCAGCAGCCAAGATCCGACCCAGGAGCAGTTCTTC,CASSQDPTQEQFF,TRBJ2-1,NA,TRBV4-1,NA
TGTGCCAGCAGTTACGTGTCGGGAGTCGAGCAGTACTTC,CASSYVSGVEQYF,TRBJ2-7,once,TRBV27,NA
TGCGCCAGCAGCTACGGACTAGCGGGGACCTACGAGCAGTACTTC,CASSYGLAGTYEQYF,TRBJ2-7,NA,TRBV5-1,TRBD2
TGTGCCACCAGTGATGCTTCGGGGGGAAACACTGAAGCTTTCTTT,CATSDASGGNTEAFF,TRBJ1-1,NA,TRBV24-1,NA
TGTGCCAGCAGCCCACACAGCGGGGGGAACAATGAGCAGTTCTTC,CASSPHSGGNNEQFF,TRBJ2-1,NA,TRBV7-3,TRBD2
TGTGCCAGCAGCCCGGAGATGTCGGCCGGGGAGCTGTTTTTT,CASSPEMSAGELFF,TRBJ2-2,NA,TRBV13,NA
TGTGCCAGCACCCCGGGACAGGGAATGTCTGGCTACACCTTC,CASTPGQGMSGYTF,TRBJ1-2,NA,TRBV9,TRBD1
TGTGCCAGCCGGCCGGACACAGATACGCAGTATTTT,CASRPDTDTQYF,TRBJ2-3,NA,TRBV6-5,NA
TGTGCCAGCAGCCAAGTGTCCACCTCTGGAAACACCATATATTTT,CASSQVSTSGNTIYF,TRBJ1-3,NA,TRBV4-2,NA
TGCGCCAGCAGCTTCCCGGACAGGGTCTCCTCCTATAATTCACCCCTCCACTTT,CASSFPDRVSSYNSPLHF,TRBJ1-6,NA,TRBV5-1,TRBD1
TGTGCCAGCAGCTCATGGACAGGGGGCATCCACACCTTC,CASSSWTGGIHTF,TRBJ1-2,NA,TRBV5-6,TRBD1
TGCGCCAGCAGCTTGGGACAGGGGTTGGGGCAGTACTTC,CASSLGQGLGQYF,TRBJ2-7,NA,TRBV5-1,TRBD1
TGCGCCAGCAGCTTGGCCCCGACTCTAGCAAATGAAAAACTGTTTTTT,CASSLAPTLANEKLFF,TRBJ1-4,NA,TRBV5-1,NA
TGCAGCGTTGAAGAAGGGGGTGGTGGGACGCAGTATTTT,CSVEEGGGGTQYF,TRBJ2-3,NA,TRBV29-1,NA
TGTGCCAGTAGTAGAGGCGATGGCGGCTACACCTTC,CASSRGDGGYTF,TRBJ1-2,NA,TRBV19,NA
TGTGCCAGCACCCCGGGGAGTGCCAGCTATGGCTACACCTTC,CASTPGSASYGYTF,TRBJ1-2,NA,TRBV3-1/TRBV3-2,NA
TGTGCCAGCAGCTTAGGATTCTTTCTCGAGTACCAAGAGACCCAGTACTTC,CASSLGFFLEYQETQYF,TRBJ2-5,NA,TRBV7-8,NA
TGCGCCAGCAGCCCCCGTCCTGGGACAGGCCCCAATGAGCAGTTCTTC,CASSPRPGTGPNEQFF,TRBJ2-1,NA,TRBV5-1,TRBD1
TGTGCCAGCACCTGGGAGGGGAGGAACACTGAAGCTTTCTTT,CASTWEGRNTEAFF,TRBJ1-1,NA,TRBV3-1/TRBV3-2,NA
TGCGCCAGCAGCTTGAACGGACAGGGGAACACTGAAGCTTTCTTT,CASSLNGQGNTEAFF,TRBJ1-1,NA,TRBV5-1,TRBD1
TGTGCCAGCAGCGGGACCCGAGCCGGGGAGCTGTTTTTT,CASSGTRAGELFF,TRBJ2-2,NA,TRBV2,NA
TGTGCCAGCAGTTCCCAATATCGAGGTAATCAGCCCCAGCATTTT,CASSSQYRGNQPQHF,TRBJ1-5,NA,TRBV6-5,NA
TGTGCCATCAGTGTCGGCTATAGCAATCAGCCCCAGCATTTT,CAISVGYSNQPQHF,TRBJ1-5,NA,TRBV10-3,NA
TGTGCCAGCAGCCCTGACAGGGGCGGCACAGATACGCAGTATTTT,CASSPDRGGTDTQYF,TRBJ2-3,NA,TRBV5-4,TRBD1
TGCGCCAGCAGCTTACAGGGGAGATACGAGCAGTACTTC,CASSLQGRYEQYF,TRBJ2-7,NA,TRBV5-1,TRBD1
TGTGCCAGCAGCCCGGCAACCGGGCCTTACTACGAGCAGTACTTC,CASSPATGPYYEQYF,TRBJ2-7,NA,TRBV5-4,NA
TGTGCCAGCAGCTCTGGCCCAAGCAATCAGCCCCAGCATTTT,CASSSGPSNQPQHF,TRBJ1-5,NA,TRBV5-4,NA
TGTGCCAGCAGCTTCGGACTGGCGCGTACGCAGTATTTT,CASSFGLARTQYF,TRBJ2-3,NA,TRBV12-3/TRBV12-4,NA